The entry below gives a single T cell receptor (beta chain) sequence along with its context. This CDR3 has 15 residues. Germline CDR1 and CDR2: LNHNV and YYDKDF (reference sequence). Deletions cut 5 bases from V and 3 bases from J, with 14 bases between. Only in-frame clones appear in the TCRdb table, and some are missing; sequencing was by immunoSEQ multiplex PCR. The repertoire holds about 22,000 clones, with roughly four fifths as singletons. This sample was taken from a study of control samples from healthy donors and cancer patients. Material for sequencing was PBMCs. The TCR sequence derives from a man aged 55 to 70 with head and neck cancer. The chain couples TRBV15 to TRBJ2-4; the D gene is possibly TRBD2 (5 bases). In DNA form, the CDR3 reads TGTGCCACCAGCTACTCGGACTCGGGCAAAAACATTCAGTACTTC. Translating gives CATSYSDSGKNIQYF.